There are many counts of the clone carrying this T cell receptor beta chain. TCRdb's copy holds only in-frame clones and misses some; the assay was immunoSEQ multiplex PCR. The sample has about 24,000 clones, none seen only once. CDR1 and CDR2 from the germline V gene are SGHTA and FQGNSA. The V gene end was trimmed by 3 bases and the J gene end by 1 base; junction bases not matched to a gene: 1. This CDR3 has 14 amino acids. This specimen belongs to a study of T cells after posttransplantation cyclophosphamide. The genes are TRBV7-2 and TRBJ2-3; 7 bases match TRBD1. This TCR was recovered from a woman aged 60-75 years in good health, CMV-negative, and a related stem cell transplant donor. The sequencing input was PBMCs. The CDR3 DNA reads TGTGCCAGCAGCTTGGGGACAGGCACAGATACGCAGTATTTT. This translates into CASSLGTGTDTQYF.